This is a list of T cell receptor beta chains from one sample in a study of blood T cell repertoires in COVID-19. TCRdb's copy holds only in-frame clones and misses some; the assay was immunoSEQ multiplex PCR. The profile covers about 170,000 clones, with approximately 84% appearing a single time and 2.5% to 3% taken by the ten largest. Sequences were obtained from peripheral blood. Receptors were obtained from an elderly woman with COVID-19, enrolled during active disease. CDR3s include the opening cysteine and the closing phenylalanine or tryptophan. The D gene is left open where the match is weak.

j_gene,d_gene,v_gene,CDR3aa,CDR3nt
TRBJ2-5,-,TRBV18,CASSPLTPGWVEGQETQYF,TGTGCCAGCTCACCGCTGACGCCCGGGTGGGTGGAGGGCCAAGAGACCCAGTACTTC
TRBJ1-4,-,TRBV29-1,CSVVLPGEKLFF,TGCAGCGTTGTCCTCCCCGGTGAAAAACTGTTTTTT
TRBJ2-7,TRBD1,TRBV30,CAWSGQGAYEQYF,TGTGCCTGGAGTGGCCAGGGGGCCTACGAGCAGTACTTC
TRBJ2-2,-,TRBV9,CASSARRLDFLTGELFF,TGTGCCAGCAGCGCCAGACGCCTAGACTTTCTCACCGGGGAGCTGTTTTTT
TRBJ2-1,TRBD2,TRBV7-7,CASSLGSGALTYNEQFF,TGTGCCAGCAGCTTGGGTAGCGGGGCCTTGACCTACAATGAGCAGTTCTTC
TRBJ2-3,-,TRBV11-3,CASSLRQGGTQYF,TGTGCCAGCAGCCTCAGACAGGGAGGTACGCAGTATTTT
TRBJ2-2,TRBD1,TRBV7-7,CASSSTTGQGNTGELFF,TGTGCTAGCAGCTCAACTACGGGACAGGGGAACACCGGGGAGCTGTTTTTT
TRBJ2-1,TRBD2,TRBV7-3,CASSTSGDPYNEQFF,TGTGCCAGCAGCACCAGCGGGGACCCCTACAATGAGCAGTTCTTC
TRBJ2-1,-,TRBV4-3,CASSQEGALSYNEQFF,TGCGCCAGCAGCCAAGAGGGAGCGCTCTCCTACAATGAGCAGTTCTTC
TRBJ2-5,-,TRBV25-1,CASGQGETQYF,TGTGCCAGCGGTCAGGGAGAGACCCAGTACTTC
TRBJ1-1,-,TRBV7-2,CASSFWLNTEAFF,TGTGCCAGCAGCTTCTGGCTGAACACTGAAGCTTTCTTT
TRBJ2-2,TRBD1,TRBV2,CASSRDRGRGGELFF,TGTGCCAGCAGCCGAGACAGGGGTCGCGGCGGGGAGCTGTTTTTT
TRBJ1-1,TRBD1,TRBV6-5,CAEGGQINTEAFF,TGTGCCGAGGGGGGACAGATAAACACTGAAGCTTTCTTT
TRBJ2-5,-,TRBV7-2,CASSLMSGLPETQYF,TGTGCCAGCAGCTTAATGAGCGGTCTTCCAGAGACCCAGTACTTC
TRBJ2-3,TRBD2,TRBV2,CASSENGGSPTDTQYF,TGTGCCAGCAGTGAAAATGGCGGGAGCCCCACAGATACGCAGTATTTT